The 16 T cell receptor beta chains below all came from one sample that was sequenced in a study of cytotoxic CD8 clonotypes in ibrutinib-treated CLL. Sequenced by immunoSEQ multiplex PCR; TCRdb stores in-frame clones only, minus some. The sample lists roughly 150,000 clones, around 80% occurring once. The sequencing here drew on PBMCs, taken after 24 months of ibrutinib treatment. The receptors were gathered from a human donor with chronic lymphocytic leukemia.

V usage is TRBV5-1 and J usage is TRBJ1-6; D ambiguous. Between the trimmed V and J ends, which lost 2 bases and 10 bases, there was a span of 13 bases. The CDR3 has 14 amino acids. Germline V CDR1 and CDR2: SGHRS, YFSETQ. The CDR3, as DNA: TGCGCCAGCAGCTTCAAGGATACGAGATCACCCCTCCACTTT. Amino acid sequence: CASSFKDTRSPLHF.

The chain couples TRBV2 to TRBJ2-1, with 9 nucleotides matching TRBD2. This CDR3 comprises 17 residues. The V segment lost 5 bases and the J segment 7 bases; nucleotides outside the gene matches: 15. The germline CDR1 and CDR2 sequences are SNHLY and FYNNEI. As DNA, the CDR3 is TGTGCCAGCAGTACCGACGTGGCGGGAGGGATTGGAAATGAGCAGTTCTTC. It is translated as CASSTDVAGGIGNEQFF.

The CDR3 sequence is CASSGTAETQYF. The CDR3 DNA reads TGTGCCAGCAGTGGGACCGCCGAGACCCAGTACTTC. The chain links TRBV27 to TRBJ2-5; the D call may be TRBD1 or TRBD2 (5 bases each). CDR1 and CDR2 (germline): MNHEY, SMNVEV (reference sequence). Trimming pared 5 bases from V and 5 bases from J, leaving 9 bases between. The length of the CDR3 is 12 residues.

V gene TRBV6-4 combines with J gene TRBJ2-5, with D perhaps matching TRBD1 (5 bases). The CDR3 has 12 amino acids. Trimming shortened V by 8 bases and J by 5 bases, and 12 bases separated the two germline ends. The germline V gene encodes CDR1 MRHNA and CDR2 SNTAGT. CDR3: CASSRVRETQYF. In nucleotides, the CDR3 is TGTGCCAGCTCCAGGGTGCGGGAGACCCAGTACTTC.

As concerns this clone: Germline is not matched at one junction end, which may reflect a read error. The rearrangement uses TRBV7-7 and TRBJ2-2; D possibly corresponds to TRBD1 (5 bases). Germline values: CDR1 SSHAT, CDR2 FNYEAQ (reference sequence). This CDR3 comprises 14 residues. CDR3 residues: CASSFDRNTGELFF. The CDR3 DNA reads TGTGCTAGCAGTTTCGACAGGAACACCGGGGAGCTGTTTTTT.

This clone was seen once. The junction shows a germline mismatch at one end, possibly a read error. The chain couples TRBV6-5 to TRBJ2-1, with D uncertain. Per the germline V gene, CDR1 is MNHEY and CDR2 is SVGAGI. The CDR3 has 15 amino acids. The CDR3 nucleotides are TGTGCCAGCAGTCCCCTGGGCCTCCTGGCCAATGGGCAGTTCTTC. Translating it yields CASSPLGLLANGQFF.

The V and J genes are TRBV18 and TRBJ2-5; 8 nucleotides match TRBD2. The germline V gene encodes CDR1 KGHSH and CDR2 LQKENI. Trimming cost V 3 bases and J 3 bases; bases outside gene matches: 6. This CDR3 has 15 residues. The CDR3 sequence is CASSPSSGMKETQYF. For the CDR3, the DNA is TGTGCCAGCTCACCTAGTAGCGGGATGAAAGAGACCCAGTACTTC.

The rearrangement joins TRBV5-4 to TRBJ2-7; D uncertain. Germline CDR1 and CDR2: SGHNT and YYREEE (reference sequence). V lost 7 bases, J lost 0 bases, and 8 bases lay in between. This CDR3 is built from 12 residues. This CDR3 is CASAGFSYEQYF. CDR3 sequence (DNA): TGTGCCAGCGCAGGATTCTCCTACGAGCAGTACTTC.

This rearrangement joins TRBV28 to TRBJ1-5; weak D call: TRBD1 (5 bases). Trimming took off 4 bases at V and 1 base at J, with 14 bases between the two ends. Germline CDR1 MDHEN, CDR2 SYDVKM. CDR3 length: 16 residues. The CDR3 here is CASSSPGTGSNQPQHF. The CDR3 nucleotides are TGTGCCAGCAGTTCCCCAGGGACGGGCAGCAATCAGCCCCAGCATTTT.

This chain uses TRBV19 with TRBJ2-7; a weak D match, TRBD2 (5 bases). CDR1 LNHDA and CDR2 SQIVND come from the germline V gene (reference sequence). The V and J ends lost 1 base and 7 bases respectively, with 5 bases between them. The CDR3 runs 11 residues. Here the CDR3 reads CASSIGGEQYF. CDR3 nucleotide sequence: TGTGCCAGTAGTATAGGAGGGGAGCAGTACTTC.

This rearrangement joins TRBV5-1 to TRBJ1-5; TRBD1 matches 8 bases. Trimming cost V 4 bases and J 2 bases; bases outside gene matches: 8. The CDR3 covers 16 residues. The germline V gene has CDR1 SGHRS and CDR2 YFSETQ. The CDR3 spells CASSPSSGGRNQPQHF. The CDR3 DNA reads TGCGCCAGCAGCCCTAGTTCAGGGGGCCGCAATCAGCCCCAGCATTTT.

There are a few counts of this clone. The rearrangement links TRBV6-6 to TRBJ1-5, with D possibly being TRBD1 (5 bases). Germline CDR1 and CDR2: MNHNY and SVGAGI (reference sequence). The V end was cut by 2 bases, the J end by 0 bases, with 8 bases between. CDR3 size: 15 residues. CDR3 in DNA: TGTGCCAGCAGTTACATCGGGGGTAGCAATCAGCCCCAGCATTTT. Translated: CASSYIGGSNQPQHF.

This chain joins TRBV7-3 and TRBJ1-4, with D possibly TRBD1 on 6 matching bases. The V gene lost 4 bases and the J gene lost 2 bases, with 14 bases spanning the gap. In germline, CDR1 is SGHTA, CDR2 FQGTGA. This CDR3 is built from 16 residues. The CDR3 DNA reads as TGTGCCAGCAGCTCGGGCAGGAGGGGGACTAATGAAAAACTGTTTTTT. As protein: CASSSGRRGTNEKLFF.

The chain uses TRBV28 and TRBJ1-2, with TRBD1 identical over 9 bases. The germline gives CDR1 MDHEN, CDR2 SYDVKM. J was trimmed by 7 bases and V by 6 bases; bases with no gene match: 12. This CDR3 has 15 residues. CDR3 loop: CASRGQGEGYSGYTF. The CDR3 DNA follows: TGTGCCAGCAGGGGACAGGGAGAAGGTTATTCTGGCTACACCTTC.

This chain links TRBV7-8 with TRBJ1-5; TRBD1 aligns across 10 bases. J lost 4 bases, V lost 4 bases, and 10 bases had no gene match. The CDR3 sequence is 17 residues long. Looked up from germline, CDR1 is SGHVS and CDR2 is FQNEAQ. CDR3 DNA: TGTGCCAGCAGCTCACCAACGGGACAGGGGATAAATCAGCCCCAGCATTTT. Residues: CASSSPTGQGINQPQHF. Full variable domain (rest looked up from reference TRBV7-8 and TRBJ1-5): GAGVSQSPRYKVAKRGQDVALRCDPISGHVSLFWYQQALGQGPEFLTYFQNEAQLDKSGLPSDRFFAERPEGSVSTLKIQRTQQEDSAVYLCASSSPTGQGINQPQHFGDGTRLSIL.

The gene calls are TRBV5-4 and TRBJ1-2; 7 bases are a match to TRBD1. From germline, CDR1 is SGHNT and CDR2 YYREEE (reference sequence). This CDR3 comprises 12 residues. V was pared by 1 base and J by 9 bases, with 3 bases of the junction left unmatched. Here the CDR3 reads CASSLRQGSYTF. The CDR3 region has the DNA TGTGCCAGCAGCTTGCGACAGGGCAGCTACACCTTC. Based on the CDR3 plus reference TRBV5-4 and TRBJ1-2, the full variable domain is ETGVTQSPTHLIKTRGQQVTLRCSSQSGHNTVSWYQQALGQGPQFIFQYYREEENGRGNFPPRFSGLQFPNYSSELNVNALELDDSALYLCASSLRQGSYTFGSGTRLTVV.